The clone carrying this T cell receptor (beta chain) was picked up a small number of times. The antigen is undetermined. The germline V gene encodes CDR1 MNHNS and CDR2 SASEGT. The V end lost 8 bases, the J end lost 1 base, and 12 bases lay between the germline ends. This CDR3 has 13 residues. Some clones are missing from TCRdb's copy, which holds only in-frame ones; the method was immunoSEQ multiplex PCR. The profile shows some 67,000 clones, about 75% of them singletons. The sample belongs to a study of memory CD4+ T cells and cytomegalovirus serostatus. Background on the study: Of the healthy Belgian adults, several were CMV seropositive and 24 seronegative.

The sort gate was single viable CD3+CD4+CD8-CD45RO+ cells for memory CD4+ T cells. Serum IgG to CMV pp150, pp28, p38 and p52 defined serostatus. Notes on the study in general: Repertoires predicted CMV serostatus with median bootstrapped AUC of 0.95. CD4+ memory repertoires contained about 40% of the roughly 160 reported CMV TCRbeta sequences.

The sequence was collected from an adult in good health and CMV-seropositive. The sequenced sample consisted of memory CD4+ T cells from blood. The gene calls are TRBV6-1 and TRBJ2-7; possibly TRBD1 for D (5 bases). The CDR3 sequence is CASDSLKSYEQYF. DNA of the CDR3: TGTGCCAGCGACAGTCTGAAGTCCTACGAGCAGTACTTC.